A selection of T cell receptor beta chains follows, all from one sample in a study of T cells in Graves' hyperthyroidism and ophthalmopathy. TCRdb analysed the multiplex PCR reads with MiXCR anew, one entry per CDR3 protein. This table holds 500,000 to 600,000 distinct CDR3 sequences, roughly 17% found once. The sequencing sample was made of blood. The receptors stem from a woman younger than 35 with Graves' hyperthyroidism. The conserved cysteine and the conserved F or W are not part of the CDR3 here. The D gene is left open where the match is weak.

TRBJ1-6	TRBV5-1	TRBD1	ASSLFEGGGSPLH
TRBJ2-3	TRBV27	TRBD2	ASSLVGRDADTQY
TRBJ2-3	TRBV29-1	-	SVEDQAESTDTQY
TRBJ2-3	TRBV28	TRBD2	ASRTSGSATDTQY
TRBJ2-5	TRBV7-8	-	ASSLMASAETQY
TRBJ1-5	TRBV12-3/TRBV12-4	TRBD1	ASSVRGGGNQPQH
TRBJ2-5	TRBV7-9	TRBD2	ASGLMSSGGVETQY
TRBJ1-1	TRBV7-2	-	ASSLWGGGSNTEAF
TRBJ2-1	TRBV7-9	TRBD2	ASSPTGTSREGPYNEQF
TRBJ1-2	TRBV20-1	-	SARVPNYGYT
TRBJ2-5	TRBV7-9	TRBD2	ASSWGLAGQETQY
TRBJ1-2	TRBV24-1	TRBD1	ATSEKRTGGHYGYT
TRBJ1-5	TRBV4-1	-	ASSQGDGPLQPQH
TRBJ2-5	TRBV18	-	ASATEQGTQY
TRBJ2-7	TRBV9	-	ASSVGGGGTYEQY
TRBJ1-1	TRBV30	-	AWMRGWGTEAF
TRBJ2-7	TRBV3-1	TRBD1	ASSRTGDSYEQY
TRBJ2-5	TRBV24-1	-	ATSDSQKRPSQETQY
TRBJ2-1	TRBV5-1	-	ASSLGLEGNEQF
TRBJ1-2	TRBV24-1	TRBD1	ATSDPGQGARGYT